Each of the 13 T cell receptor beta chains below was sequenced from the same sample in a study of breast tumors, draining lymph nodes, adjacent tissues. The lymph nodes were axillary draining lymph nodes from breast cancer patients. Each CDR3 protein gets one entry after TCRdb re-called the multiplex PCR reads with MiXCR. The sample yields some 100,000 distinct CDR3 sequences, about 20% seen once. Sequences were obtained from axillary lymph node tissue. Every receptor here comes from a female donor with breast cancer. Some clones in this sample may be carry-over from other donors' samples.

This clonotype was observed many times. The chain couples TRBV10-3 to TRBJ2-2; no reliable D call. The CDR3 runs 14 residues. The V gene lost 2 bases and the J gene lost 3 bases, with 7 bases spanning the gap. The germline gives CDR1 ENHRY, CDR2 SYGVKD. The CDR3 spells CAISENGDTGELFF. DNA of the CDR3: TGTGCCATCAGTGAGAATGGGGACACCGGGGAGCTGTTTTTT.

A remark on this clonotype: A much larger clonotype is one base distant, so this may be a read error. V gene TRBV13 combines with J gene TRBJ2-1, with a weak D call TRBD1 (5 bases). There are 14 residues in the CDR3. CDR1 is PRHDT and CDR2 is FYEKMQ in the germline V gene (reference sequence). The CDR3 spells CASGLGVPLNEQFF. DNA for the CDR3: TGTGCCAGCGGCTTAGGGGTGCCCCTCAATGAGCAGTTCTTC. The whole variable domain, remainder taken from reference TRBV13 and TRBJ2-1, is AAGVIQSPRHLIKEKRETATLKCYPIPRHDTVYWYQQGPGQDPQFLISFYEKMQSDKGSIPDRFSAQQFSDYHSELNMSSLELGDSALYFCASGLGVPLNEQFFGPGTRLTVL.

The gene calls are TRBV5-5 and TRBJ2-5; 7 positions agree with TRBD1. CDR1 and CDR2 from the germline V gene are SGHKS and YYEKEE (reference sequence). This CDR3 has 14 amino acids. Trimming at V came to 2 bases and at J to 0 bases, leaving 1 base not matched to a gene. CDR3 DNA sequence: TGTGCCAGCAGCTTACAGGGGAACCAAGAGACCCAGTACTTC. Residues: CASSLQGNQETQYF.

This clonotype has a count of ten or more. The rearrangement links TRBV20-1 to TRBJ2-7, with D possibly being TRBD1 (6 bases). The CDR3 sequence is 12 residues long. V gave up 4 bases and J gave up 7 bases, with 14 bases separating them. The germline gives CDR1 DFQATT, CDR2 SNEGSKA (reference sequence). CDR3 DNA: TGCAGTGCTACGGGACAAAGCCTGGAGCAGTACTTC. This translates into CSATGQSLEQYF.

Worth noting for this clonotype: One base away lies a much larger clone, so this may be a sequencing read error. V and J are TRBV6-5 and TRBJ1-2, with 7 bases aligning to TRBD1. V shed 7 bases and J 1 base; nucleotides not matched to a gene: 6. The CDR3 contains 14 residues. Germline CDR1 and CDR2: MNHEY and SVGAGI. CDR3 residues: CASKPTGLNYGYTF. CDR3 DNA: TGTGCCAGCAAGCCGACAGGGCTTAACTATGGCTACACCTTC.

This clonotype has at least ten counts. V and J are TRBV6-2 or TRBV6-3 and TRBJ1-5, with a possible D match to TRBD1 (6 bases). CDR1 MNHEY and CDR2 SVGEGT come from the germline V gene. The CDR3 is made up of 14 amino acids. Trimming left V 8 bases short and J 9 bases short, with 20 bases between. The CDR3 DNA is TGTGCCAGCGGGAGGGGGACCCCTTGGGTGCCCCAGCATTTT. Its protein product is CASGRGTPWVPQHF.

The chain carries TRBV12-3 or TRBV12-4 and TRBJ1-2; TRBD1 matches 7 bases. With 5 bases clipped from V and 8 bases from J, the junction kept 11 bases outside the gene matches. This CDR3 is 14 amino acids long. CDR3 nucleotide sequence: TGTGCCAGCAGTCCTCTAACAGGGGTGGGAGGCTACACCTTC. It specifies CASSPLTGVGGYTF.

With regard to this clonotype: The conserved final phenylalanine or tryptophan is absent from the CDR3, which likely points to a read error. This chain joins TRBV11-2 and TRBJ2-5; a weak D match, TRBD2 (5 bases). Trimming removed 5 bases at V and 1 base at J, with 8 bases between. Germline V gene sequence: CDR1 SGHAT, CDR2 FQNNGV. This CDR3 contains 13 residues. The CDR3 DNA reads TGTGCCAGCAGCATAACTAGCCAAGAGACCCAGTACCTC. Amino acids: CASSITSQETQYL.

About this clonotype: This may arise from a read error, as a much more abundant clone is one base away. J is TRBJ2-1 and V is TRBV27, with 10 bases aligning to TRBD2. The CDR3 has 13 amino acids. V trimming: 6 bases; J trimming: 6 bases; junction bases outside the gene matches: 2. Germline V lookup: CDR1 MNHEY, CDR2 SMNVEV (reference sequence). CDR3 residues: CASRASGGNEQFF. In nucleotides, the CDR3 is TGTGCCAGCAGGGCTAGCGGGGGCAATGAGCAGTTCTTC.

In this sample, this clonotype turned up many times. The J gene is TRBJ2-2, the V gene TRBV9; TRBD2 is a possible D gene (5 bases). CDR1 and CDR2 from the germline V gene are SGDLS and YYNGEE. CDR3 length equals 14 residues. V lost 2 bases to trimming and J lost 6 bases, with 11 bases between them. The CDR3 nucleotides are TGTGCCAGCAGCGTGGGGAGCGAGGCCGGGGAGCTGTTTTTT. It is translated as CASSVGSEAGELFF.

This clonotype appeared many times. CDR3: CASSLGRRGSSEKLFF. DNA for the CDR3: TGTGCCAGCAGCCTCGGTCGGAGGGGAAGCAGTGAAAAACTGTTTTTT. The genes are TRBV7-6 and TRBJ1-4, with D possibly being TRBD1 (5 bases). The ends were cut back, 5 bases at V and 7 bases at J, with 20 bases in the middle. In germline, CDR1 is SGHVS, CDR2 FNYEAQ. The CDR3 runs to 16 residues.

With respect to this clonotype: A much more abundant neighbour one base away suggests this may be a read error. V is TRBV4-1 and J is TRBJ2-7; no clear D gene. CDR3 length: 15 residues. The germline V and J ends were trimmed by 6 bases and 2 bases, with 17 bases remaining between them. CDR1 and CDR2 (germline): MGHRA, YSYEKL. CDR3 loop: CASRATLGLTYEQYF. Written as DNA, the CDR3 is TGCGCCAGCAGGGCTACTCTGGGCCTAACCTACGAGCAGTACTTC.

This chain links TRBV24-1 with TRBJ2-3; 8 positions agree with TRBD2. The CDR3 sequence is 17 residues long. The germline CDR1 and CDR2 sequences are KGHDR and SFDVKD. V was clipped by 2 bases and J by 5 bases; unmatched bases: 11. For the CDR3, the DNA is TGTGCCACCAGTGATTCCGTTCGGGGGGGGCCGGTAGATACGCAGTATTTT. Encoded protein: CATSDSVRGGPVDTQYF.